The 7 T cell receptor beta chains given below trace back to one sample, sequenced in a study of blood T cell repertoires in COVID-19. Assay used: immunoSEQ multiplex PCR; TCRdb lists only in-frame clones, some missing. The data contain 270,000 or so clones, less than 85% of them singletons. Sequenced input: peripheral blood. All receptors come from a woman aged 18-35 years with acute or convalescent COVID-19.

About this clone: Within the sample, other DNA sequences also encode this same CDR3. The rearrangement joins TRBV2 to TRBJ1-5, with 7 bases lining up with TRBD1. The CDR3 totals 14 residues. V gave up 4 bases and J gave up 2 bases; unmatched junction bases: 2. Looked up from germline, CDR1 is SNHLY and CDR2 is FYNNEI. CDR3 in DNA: TGTGCCAGCAGTGGCCAGGGGGGCAATCAGCCCCAGCATTTT. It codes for CASSGQGGNQPQHF.

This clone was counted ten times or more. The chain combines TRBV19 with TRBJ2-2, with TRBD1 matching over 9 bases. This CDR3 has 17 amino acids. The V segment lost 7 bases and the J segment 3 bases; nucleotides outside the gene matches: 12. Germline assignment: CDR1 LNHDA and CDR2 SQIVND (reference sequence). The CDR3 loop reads CASTKPTGQGYTGELFF. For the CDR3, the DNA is TGTGCCAGTACTAAGCCTACCGGACAGGGGTACACCGGGGAGCTGTTTTTT.

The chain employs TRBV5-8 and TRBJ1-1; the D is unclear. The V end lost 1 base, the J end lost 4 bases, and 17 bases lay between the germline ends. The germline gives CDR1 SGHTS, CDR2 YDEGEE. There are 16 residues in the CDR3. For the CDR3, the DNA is TGTGCCAGCAGCTTGTTGAGGGCAGCTATACCCACTGAAGCTTTCTTT. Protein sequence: CASSLLRAAIPTEAFF.

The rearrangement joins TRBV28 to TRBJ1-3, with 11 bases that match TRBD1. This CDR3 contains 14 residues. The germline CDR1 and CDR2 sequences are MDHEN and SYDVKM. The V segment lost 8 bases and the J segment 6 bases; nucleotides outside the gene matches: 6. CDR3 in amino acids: CASHRTGGENTIYF. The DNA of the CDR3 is TGTGCCAGCCACCGGACAGGGGGCGAAAACACCATATATTTT. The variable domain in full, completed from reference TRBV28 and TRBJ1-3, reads DVKVTQSSRYLVKRTGEKVFLECVQDMDHENMFWYRQDPGLGLRLIYFSYDVKMKEKGDIPEGYSVSREKKERFSLILESASTNQTSMYLCASHRTGGENTIYFGEGSWLTVV.

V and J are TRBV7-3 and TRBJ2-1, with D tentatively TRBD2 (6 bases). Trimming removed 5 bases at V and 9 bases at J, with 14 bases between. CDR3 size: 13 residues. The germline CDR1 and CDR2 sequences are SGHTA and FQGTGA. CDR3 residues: CASSPPGLTEQFF. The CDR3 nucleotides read TGTGCCAGCAGCCCGCCGGGACTTACTGAGCAGTTCTTC.

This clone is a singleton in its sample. The CDR3 DNA reads as TGCGCCAGCAGTGAGTCCGTAGGGTGGCGGGGCTCCTACAATGAGCAGTTCTTC. As protein: CASSESVGWRGSYNEQFF. The V and J genes are TRBV10-1 and TRBJ2-1, with D tentatively TRBD2 (6 bases). V lost 0 bases and J 0 bases, leaving 15 bases between the germline ends. The CDR3 sequence is 18 residues long. Germline CDR1 is WNHNN and CDR2 is SYGVQD (reference sequence).

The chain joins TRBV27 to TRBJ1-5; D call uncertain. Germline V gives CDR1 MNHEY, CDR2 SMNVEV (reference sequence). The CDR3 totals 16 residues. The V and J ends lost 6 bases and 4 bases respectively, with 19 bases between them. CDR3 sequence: CASSNSSPIPNQPQHF. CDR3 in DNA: TGTGCCAGCAGCAATTCAAGTCCTATACCAAATCAGCCCCAGCATTTT.